These T cell receptor beta chains were read from a single sample in a study of cytomegalovirus exposure and HLA in healthy donors. Clones were sequenced by immunoSEQ multiplex PCR, and TCRdb holds only the in-frame ones, with some missing. The data show roughly 110,000 clones, about four fifths seen once. The sample was PBMCs. All receptors derive from a man in his thirties or forties in good health and CMV-seropositive. Each CDR3 is given without its conserved first and last residue.

V	J	CDR3
TRBV5-1	TRBJ2-2	ASRPGTGLTGELF
TRBV30	TRBJ2-1	AWRDRLAGKGNEQF
TRBV11-2	TRBJ1-2	ASSLGRDRIYGYT
TRBV2	TRBJ1-2	ASTAEGWHGYT
TRBV19	TRBJ2-2	ASSLRGFTGELF
TRBV5-6	TRBJ2-1	ASSPVRAGVGEQF
TRBV2	TRBJ1-2	ASSYRDRAFGGYT
TRBV7-6	TRBJ1-4	ASSPGNEKLF
TRBV11-3	TRBJ1-1	ASSLDRLREAF
TRBV4-1	TRBJ2-7	ASSPLGEGNYEQY
TRBV19	TRBJ1-1	ASSKTPGQIMNTEAF
TRBV19	TRBJ1-1	ASSQTGQGTEAF
TRBV4-1	TRBJ2-7	ASSRLLAGTQYEQY
TRBV5-1	TRBJ2-2	ASSFQGLSSTGELF
TRBV19	TRBJ1-2	ASLSDSPYGYT
TRBV7-9	TRBJ1-4	ASSSFRTAYSTNEKLF
TRBV10-3	TRBJ2-5	AISASALDRGETQY
TRBV7-9	TRBJ2-1	SSSVGTGGYNEQF
TRBV5-1	TRBJ1-1	ASSLAGGQRNTEAF
TRBV11-2	TRBJ2-1	ASSRPRTAHNEQF
TRBV10-3	TRBJ1-6	AISEWTGSSYNSPLH
TRBV9	TRBJ2-7	ASSLGQGEADEQY
TRBV11-2	TRBJ2-2	ASSRDRRDTGELF
TRBV9	TRBJ2-1	ASSAINRGPNNEQF
TRBV29-1	TRBJ2-1	SVGLRLVRGEQF
TRBV11-3	TRBJ2-2	ASSPRVGGELF
TRBV5-3	TRBJ1-5	ARSLARLMFNQPQH
TRBV5-1	TRBJ1-1	ASSSRQSMNTEAF
TRBV28	TRBJ2-7	ASRGDNYEQY
TRBV7-8	TRBJ2-7	ASSAEQGREQY
TRBV25-1	TRBJ2-5	ASSSTARYQETQY
TRBV27	TRBJ2-1	ASSLSGRLYNEQF
TRBV30	TRBJ1-6	AWSDPQGGGNSPLH
TRBV28	TRBJ1-5	ASSLRDRTVRH
TRBV7-8	TRBJ2-1	ASSKTSGLYNEQF
TRBV6-4	TRBJ2-1	ASSDDGGGNEQF
TRBV4-1	TRBJ1-4	ASSHPYRQGEEKLF
TRBV9	TRBJ2-3	ASSVTGYTQY
TRBV28	TRBJ2-6	ASSLQGAWSSGANVLT
TRBV13	TRBJ1-1	ASSFYLGDREFLGAF
TRBV27	TRBJ2-2	ASSLFPGQGNTGELF
TRBV27	TRBJ1-1	ASSLVIDPNTEAF
TRBV6-1	TRBJ2-1	ASSGLAAYNEQF